This T cell receptor beta chain was profiled in a study of early T cells in non-severe SARS-CoV-2 infection. Molecules of cDNA were individually given unique molecular identifiers that were attached to them. TCRdb passed the 5' RACE reads through MiXCR, listing each CDR3 protein once. The profile covers around 82,000 distinct CDR3 sequences, with approximately 12% appearing a single time and roughly 3.2% taken by the ten largest. This CDR3 spans 15 amino acids. Looked up from germline, CDR1 is SGHRS and CDR2 is YFSETQ. The V end was cut by 0 bases, the J end by 0 bases, with 9 bases between. The table lists this clonotype with many counts.

This chain joins TRBV5-1 and TRBJ1-1, with D unclear. Sequencing was done on a sample of whole blood. The source is an adult who was a healthcare worker with PCR-confirmed SARS-CoV-2 infection or an uninfected control (not recorded which). The CDR3 DNA reads TGCGCCAGCAGCTTGGAGGCCACCATGAACACTGAAGCTTTCTTT. Translation gives CASSLEATMNTEAFF.